These 20 T cell receptor beta chains came from one sample sequenced in a study of regulatory T cells in long-lasting Graves disease. Both iRepertoire HTBI primers and Arm-PCR of CDR3 regions were used to build the TCR beta libraries. TCRdb itself ran the multiplex PCR reads through MiXCR, one entry per CDR3 protein. The profile shows about 540,000 distinct CDR3 sequences, less than 15% of them singletons. Sample time point: newly diagnosed GD, antithyroid drugs for less than 3 months. PBMC-derived RNA was used for the TCR library. Another study also made use of these data, one on T cells in Graves' hyperthyroidism and ophthalmopathy.

Sequenced material: peripheral blood mononuclear cells (PBMCs), taken at new diagnosis, from a patient treated with antithyroid drugs. All receptors come from a man aged 25-40 years with Graves disease.

There are many counts of this clonotype. The CDR3 region is CASSLAASGNNEQFF. The CDR3 DNA follows: TGCGCCAGCAGCTTGGCGGCTAGCGGGAACAATGAGCAGTTCTTC. The V call is TRBV5-1, the J call TRBJ2-1; 9 bases map to TRBD2. This CDR3 has 15 amino acids. From germline, CDR1 is SGHRS and CDR2 YFSETQ. The J segment lost 5 bases and the V segment lost 0 bases, leaving 3 bases of the junction unmatched.

The chain is built from TRBV20-1 and TRBJ2-5; TRBD2 matches 11 bases. From germline, CDR1 is DFQATT and CDR2 SNEGSKA (reference sequence). The CDR3 spans 15 residues. V lost 6 bases to trimming and J lost 1 base; unmatched junction nucleotides: 7. CDR3 nucleotides: TGCAGTGCACTGGGAGGGACTAGCGGCCAAGAGACCCAGTACTTC. Translated: CSALGGTSGQETQYF.

This clonotype has a handful of counts. An end of the junction differs from the germline gene, which may be a read error. The chain joins TRBV14 to TRBJ1-1; D not resolved. From germline, CDR1 is SGHDN and CDR2 FVKESK. The CDR3 is made up of 16 amino acids. The chain's CDR3 is CASGQLGWTYNTEAFF. In nucleotides, the CDR3 is TGTGCCAGCGGCCAACTAGGGTGGACCTATAACACTGAAGCTTTCTTT.

Many counts were recorded for this clonotype. V gene TRBV27 combines with J gene TRBJ2-1, with D perhaps TRBD2 (5 bases). Trimming took off 6 bases at V and 5 bases at J, with 20 bases between the two ends. This CDR3 spans 16 amino acids. Germline CDR1 reads MNHEY; CDR2 reads SMNVEV (reference sequence). The chain's CDR3 is CASSPWPTTGHNEQFF. The CDR3 DNA follows: TGTGCCAGCAGCCCATGGCCGACTACGGGTCACAATGAGCAGTTCTTC.

This clonotype was detected only a few times. V is TRBV20-1 and J is TRBJ2-1; 8 bases fit TRBD2. Germline V gene sequence: CDR1 DFQATT, CDR2 SNEGSKA (reference sequence). The J segment lost 3 bases and the V segment lost 5 bases, leaving 9 bases of the junction unmatched. The CDR3 covers 15 residues. CDR3 region: CSAPRDSGNYNEQFF. DNA for the CDR3: TGCAGTGCTCCCAGGGATAGCGGGAACTACAATGAGCAGTTCTTC.

CDR3 protein: CASSQGMAGEETQYF. The CDR3, as DNA: TGTGCCAGCAGCCAAGGTATGGCGGGCGAAGAGACCCAGTACTTC. The chain has TRBV3-1 and TRBJ2-5; the D gene is possibly TRBD2 (5 bases). Germline CDR1 is LGHDT and CDR2 is YNNKEL (reference sequence). There are 15 residues in the CDR3. V lost 1 base to trimming and J lost 3 bases, with 12 bases between them.

A few counts support this clonotype. This chain joins TRBV19 and TRBJ2-1; 7 bases are a match to TRBD2. The germline V gene has CDR1 LNHDA and CDR2 SQIVND (reference sequence). V shed 9 bases and J 9 bases; nucleotides not matched to a gene: 8. The CDR3 contains 12 residues. The CDR3 DNA follows: TGTGCCAGCCAGAGGCGGGAGAGTGAGCAGTTCTTC. Its translation: CASQRRESEQFF.

This clonotype turned up a few times. A much larger clone lies one base from this, so it may be a read error. The chain is built from TRBV6-2 or TRBV6-3 and TRBJ2-5, with D tentatively TRBD1 or TRBD2 (5 bases each). The CDR3 runs 13 residues. From germline, CDR1 is MNHEY and CDR2 SVGEGT. As DNA, the CDR3 is TGTGCCAGCAGATACAGCGGACAAGGGACCCAGTACTTC. Encoded protein: CASRYSGQGTQYF.

This clonotype was seen ten or more times. The chain is built from TRBV19 and TRBJ2-1, with D perhaps matching TRBD2 (6 bases). The CDR3 has 12 amino acids. Germline V gives CDR1 LNHDA, CDR2 SQIVND (reference sequence). CDR3 loop: CASGGFVDEQFF. CDR3 in DNA: TGTGCTAGCGGTGGGTTTGTCGATGAGCAGTTCTTC.

This clonotype has at least ten counts. The rearrangement uses TRBV7-8 and TRBJ2-7; D is unclear. The V gene's germline CDR1 is SGHVS and CDR2 FQNEAQ. The CDR3 runs to 14 residues. Trimming took 3 bases from V and 5 from J, leaving 14 bases between them. In DNA form, the CDR3 reads TGTGCCAGCAGCTTTACCATAGCCGATAACGAGCAGTACTTC. Translation gives CASSFTIADNEQYF.

This clonotype appeared many times. This chain uses TRBV10-3 with TRBJ2-3; 13 bases map to TRBD2. The CDR3 extends over 16 amino acids. Losses at the gene ends were 6 bases for V and 6 bases for J; bases not matched to a gene: 9. Germline-derived CDR1 and CDR2 are ENHRY and SYGVKD. The CDR3 sequence is CAIRETSGRVADTQYF. For the CDR3, the DNA is TGTGCCATCAGAGAAACTAGCGGGAGGGTCGCGGATACGCAGTATTTT.

In its sample, this clonotype was seen many times. At one boundary the junction diverges from the germline segment, which might be a read error. The chain employs TRBV7-7 and TRBJ2-5; weak D call: TRBD1 (5 bases). From germline, CDR1 is SSHAT and CDR2 FNYEAQ (reference sequence). This CDR3 spans 13 amino acids. CDR3 DNA sequence: TGTGCTAGCAGCTTAGGAGTAGTACAGGCGCAGTACTTC. Its protein is CASSLGVVQAQYF.

This clonotype was observed at least ten times. This chain uses TRBV5-1 with TRBJ1-1, with TRBD1 as a possible D gene (5 bases). The V gene lost 4 bases and the J gene lost 0 bases, with 10 bases spanning the gap. The CDR3 loop spans 14 amino acids. CDR1 and CDR2 from the germline V gene are SGHRS and YFSETQ. The CDR3 DNA reads TGCGCCAGCAGCCGGGGCATCATGAACACTGAAGCTTTCTTT. Translation: CASSRGIMNTEAFF.

There are many counts of this clonotype. The genes are TRBV2 and TRBJ2-1, with a weak D call TRBD2 (6 bases). The CDR3 extends over 15 amino acids. V lost 7 bases, J lost 6 bases, and 19 bases lay in between. Germline CDR1 is SNHLY and CDR2 is FYNNEI. CDR3 sequence (DNA): TGTGCCAGCAAGCTGGGCGGGAAGGTGGGCAATGAGCAGTTCTTC. Protein sequence: CASKLGGKVGNEQFF.

The chain links TRBV9 to TRBJ2-1; the D gene could be TRBD1 or TRBD2 (6 bases each). Germline lookup yields CDR1 SGDLS and CDR2 YYNGEE. V was clipped by 1 base and J by 0 bases, with 20 bases between them. The CDR3 is made up of 19 amino acids. DNA for the CDR3: TGTGCCAGCAGCGTAAACCCCAGGGGCGCCGGGAGCTCCTACAATGAGCAGTTCTTC. This translates into CASSVNPRGAGSSYNEQFF.

This chain joins TRBV12-5 and TRBJ1-2, with 9 bases aligning to TRBD1. Germline CDR1 is LGHNT and CDR2 is FRNRAP. Losses at the gene ends were 6 bases for V and 8 bases for J; bases not matched to a gene: 1. This CDR3 spans 11 amino acids. CDR3 in DNA: TGTGCTAGTGGGGACAGGGGAGGCTACACCTTC. It codes for CASGDRGGYTF.

This clonotype was counted at least ten times. The gene calls are TRBV27 and TRBJ2-5; D possibly corresponds to TRBD2 (5 bases). This CDR3 spans 15 amino acids. V was clipped by 8 bases and J by 4 bases, with 20 bases between them. From germline, CDR1 is MNHEY and CDR2 SMNVEV (reference sequence). The CDR3 DNA sequence: TGTGCCAGCCGGAAGCTAGCCGGCCAAGGAGAGACCCAGTACTTC. Translated: CASRKLAGQGETQYF.

This clonotype was detected only a few times. Since a much larger clone is just one base distant, this may be a read error. The CDR3 does not end in the conserved phenylalanine or tryptophan, so this is likely a read error. The rearrangement joins TRBV19 to TRBJ2-7; 12 nucleotides match TRBD2. V was pared by 6 bases and J by 4 bases, with 28 bases of the junction left unmatched. This CDR3 comprises 22 residues. Germline V gene lookup returns CDR1 LNHDA and CDR2 SQIVND (reference sequence). The chain's CDR3 is CASSRARDTGIITSGRKYEQYS. The CDR3 DNA is TGTGCCAGTAGCCGCGCCCGGGACACAGGGATAATAACTAGCGGGAGGAAGTACGAGCAGTACTCC.

A note on this clonotype: Sequence at one end of the junction differs from germline and may be a read error. In DNA, the CDR3 is TGTGCCAGCAGTGGCTCAGGCGGGGAGCTGTCTTTT. Its protein is CASSGSGGELSF. The chain recombines TRBV27 with TRBJ2-2, with a weak D call TRBD2 (6 bases). The CDR3 has 12 amino acids. CDR1 and CDR2 (germline): MNHEY, SMNVEV (reference sequence).

At least ten counts were recorded for this clonotype. V gene TRBV6-1 combines with J gene TRBJ2-7, with 9 positions matching TRBD2. This CDR3 has 14 residues. V shed 0 bases, J shed 4 bases, and the junction held 1 base outside the gene matches. Germline values: CDR1 MNHNS, CDR2 SASEGT. CDR3 sequence reads: CASSEASGRYEQYF. In DNA form, the CDR3 reads TGTGCCAGCAGTGAAGCCAGCGGGAGGTACGAGCAGTACTTC.